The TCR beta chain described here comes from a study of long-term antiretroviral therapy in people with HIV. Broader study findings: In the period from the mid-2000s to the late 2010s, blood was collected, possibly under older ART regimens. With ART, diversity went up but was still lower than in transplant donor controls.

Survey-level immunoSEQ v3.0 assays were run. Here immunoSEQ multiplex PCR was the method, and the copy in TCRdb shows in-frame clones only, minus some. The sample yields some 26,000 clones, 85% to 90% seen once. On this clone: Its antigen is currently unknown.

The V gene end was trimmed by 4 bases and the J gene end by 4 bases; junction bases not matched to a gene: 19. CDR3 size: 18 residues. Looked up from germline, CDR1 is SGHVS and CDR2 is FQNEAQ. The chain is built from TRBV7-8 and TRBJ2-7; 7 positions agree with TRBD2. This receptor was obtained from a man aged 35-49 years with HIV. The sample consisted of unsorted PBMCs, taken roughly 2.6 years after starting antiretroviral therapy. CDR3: CASSSRNKGLAGDYEQYF. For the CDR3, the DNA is TGTGCCAGCAGCTCCCGTAATAAAGGCTTAGCGGGCGATTACGAGCAGTACTTC.